This T cell receptor beta chain was sequenced in a study of OX40 agonist ivuxolimab in advanced cancers. Study overall: Ivuxolimab is a fully human IgG2 antibody that activates OX40 (CD134). The dose of intravenous ivuxolimab that patients received every 2 weeks ranged from 0.01 to 10 mg/kg.

This table comes from immunoSEQ multiplex PCR, and its TCRdb copy is limited to in-frame clones, with some not included. The sample has around 79,000 clones; around nine tenths are singletons. Whole-study findings and limits: Also showing low normalized T-cell clonal expansion were some of the nonresponders. Compared with CD4+, CD8+ T cells on average had more expanded clones.

In the case of this clone: Its antigen is unidentified.

The CDR3 spans 15 residues. Germline V gene lookup returns CDR1 MNHEY and CDR2 SMNVEV (reference sequence). The V and J ends lost 8 bases and 7 bases respectively, with 21 bases between them. The chain couples TRBV27 to TRBJ1-5, with D perhaps matching TRBD1 (5 bases). This sequence originates from an adult with an advanced solid tumor such as melanoma, head and neck, liver or kidney cancer. This material consisted of CD4+ or CD8+ T cells sorted from blood, taken in a trial of the OX40 agonist ivuxolimab. Here the CDR3 DNA reads TGTGCCAGCCGTTACCGGGGCAGTGAGGGACAGCCCCAGCATTTT. Translated, it gives CASRYRGSEGQPQHF.